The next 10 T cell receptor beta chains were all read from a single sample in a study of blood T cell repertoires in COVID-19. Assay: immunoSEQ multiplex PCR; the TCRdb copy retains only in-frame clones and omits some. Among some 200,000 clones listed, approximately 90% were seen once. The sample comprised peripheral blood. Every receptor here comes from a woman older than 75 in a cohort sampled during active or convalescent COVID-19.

This chain's CDR3 is CASSVLSTGELFF. DNA for the CDR3: TGTGCCAGCAGCGTTTTGAGCACCGGGGAGCTGTTTTTT. The chain has TRBV9 and TRBJ2-2; D gene ambiguous. CDR1 and CDR2 (germline): SGDLS, YYNGEE. This CDR3 region has 13 residues. V shed 2 bases and J shed 4 bases, with 6 bases lying between them.

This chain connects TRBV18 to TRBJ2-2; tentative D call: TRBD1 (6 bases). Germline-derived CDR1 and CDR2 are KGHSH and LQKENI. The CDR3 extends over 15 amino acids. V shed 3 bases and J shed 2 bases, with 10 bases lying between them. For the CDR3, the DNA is TGTGCCAGCTCACCTGAACAGGGAAACACCGGGGAGCTGTTTTTT. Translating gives CASSPEQGNTGELFF.

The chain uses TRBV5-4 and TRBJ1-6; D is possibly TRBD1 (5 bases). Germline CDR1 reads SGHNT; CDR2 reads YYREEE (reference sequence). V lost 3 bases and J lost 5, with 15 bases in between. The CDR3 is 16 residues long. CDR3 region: CASSSRGSGDNSPLHF. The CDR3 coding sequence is TGTGCCAGCAGCTCCCGGGGGTCCGGGGATAATTCACCCCTCCACTTT.

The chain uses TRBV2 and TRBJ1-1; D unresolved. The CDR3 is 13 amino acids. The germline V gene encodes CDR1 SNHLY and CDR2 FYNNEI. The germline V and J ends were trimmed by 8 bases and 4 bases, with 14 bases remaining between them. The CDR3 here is CASRGLSGTEAFF. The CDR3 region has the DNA TGTGCCAGCCGAGGACTATCAGGCACTGAAGCTTTCTTT.

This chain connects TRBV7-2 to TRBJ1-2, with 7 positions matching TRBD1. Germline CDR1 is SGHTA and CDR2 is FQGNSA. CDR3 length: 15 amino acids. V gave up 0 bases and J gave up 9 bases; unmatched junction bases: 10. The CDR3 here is CASSLARGQIGSYTF. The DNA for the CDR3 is TGTGCCAGCAGCTTAGCCCGGGGACAGATCGGCAGCTACACCTTC.

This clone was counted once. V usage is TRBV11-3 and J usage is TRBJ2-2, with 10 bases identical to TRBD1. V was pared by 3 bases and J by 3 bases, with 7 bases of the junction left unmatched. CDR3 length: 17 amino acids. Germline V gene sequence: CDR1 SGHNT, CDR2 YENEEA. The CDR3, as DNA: TGTGCCAGCAGCTTGGGGATCGGGACAGGGGACACCGGGGAGCTGTTTTTT. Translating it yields CASSLGIGTGDTGELFF.

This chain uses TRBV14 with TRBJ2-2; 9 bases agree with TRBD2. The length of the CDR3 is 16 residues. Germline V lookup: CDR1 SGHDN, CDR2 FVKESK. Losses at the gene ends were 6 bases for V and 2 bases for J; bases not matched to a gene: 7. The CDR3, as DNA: TGTGCCAGCAGTGCGCTAGCGGGGACTAACACCGGGGAGCTGTTTTTT. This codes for CASSALAGTNTGELFF.

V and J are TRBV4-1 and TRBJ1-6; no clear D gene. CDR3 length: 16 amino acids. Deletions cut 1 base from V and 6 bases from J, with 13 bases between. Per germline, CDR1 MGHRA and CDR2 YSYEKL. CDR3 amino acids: CASSQGLTERNSPLHF. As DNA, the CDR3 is TGCGCCAGCAGCCAAGGACTGACGGAACGTAATTCACCCCTCCACTTT.

The CDR3 reads CASSPLTGMGPTNYGYTF. In nucleotides, the CDR3 is TGTGCCAGCAGCCCACTAACAGGGATGGGGCCAACTAACTATGGCTACACCTTC. V is TRBV4-2 and J is TRBJ1-2; TRBD1 might be the D (6 bases). Germline CDR1 is LGHNA and CDR2 is YNFKEQ. V gave up 4 bases and J gave up 0 bases, with 21 bases separating them. The CDR3 spans 18 residues.

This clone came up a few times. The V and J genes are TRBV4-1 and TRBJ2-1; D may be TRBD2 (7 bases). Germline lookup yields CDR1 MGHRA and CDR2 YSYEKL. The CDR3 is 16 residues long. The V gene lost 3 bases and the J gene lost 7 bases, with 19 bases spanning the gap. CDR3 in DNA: TGCGCCAGCAGCCAGACGTATGGGGGGGCAGGGAATGAGCAGTTCTTC. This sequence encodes CASSQTYGGAGNEQFF.